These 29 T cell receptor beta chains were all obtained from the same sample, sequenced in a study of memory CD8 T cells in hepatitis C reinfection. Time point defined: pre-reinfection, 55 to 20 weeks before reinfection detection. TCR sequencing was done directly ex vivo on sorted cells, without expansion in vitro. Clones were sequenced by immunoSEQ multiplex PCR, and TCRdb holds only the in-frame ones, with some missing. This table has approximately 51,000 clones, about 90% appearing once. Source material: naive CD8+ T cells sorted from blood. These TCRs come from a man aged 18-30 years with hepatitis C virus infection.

CDR3 amino acids: CASSAGTGGPLWGYTF. The CDR3 nucleotides read TGTGCCAGCAGCGCCGGGACAGGGGGCCCCCTTTGGGGCTACACCTTC. The rearrangement uses TRBV9 and TRBJ1-2; TRBD1 aligns across 12 bases. J lost 8 bases, V lost 3 bases, and 11 bases had no gene match. Germline V gene sequence: CDR1 SGDLS, CDR2 YYNGEE. The CDR3 extends over 16 amino acids.

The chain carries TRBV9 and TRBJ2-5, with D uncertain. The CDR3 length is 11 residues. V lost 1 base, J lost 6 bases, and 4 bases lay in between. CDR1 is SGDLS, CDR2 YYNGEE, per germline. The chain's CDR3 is CASSVQKTQYF. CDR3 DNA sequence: TGTGCCAGCAGCGTACAGAAGACCCAGTACTTC. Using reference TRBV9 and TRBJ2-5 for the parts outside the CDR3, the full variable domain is DSGVTQTPKHLITATGQRVTLRCSPRSGDLSVYWYQQSLDQGLQFLIQYYNGEERAKGNILERFSAQQFPDLHSELNLSSLELGDSALYFCASSVQKTQYFGPGTRLLVL.

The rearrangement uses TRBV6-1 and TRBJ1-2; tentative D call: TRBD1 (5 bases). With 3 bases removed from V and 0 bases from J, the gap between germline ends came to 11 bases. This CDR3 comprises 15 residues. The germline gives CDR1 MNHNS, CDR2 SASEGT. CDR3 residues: CASSESTDPNYGYTF. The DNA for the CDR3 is TGTGCCAGCAGTGAGTCGACAGACCCTAACTATGGCTACACCTTC.

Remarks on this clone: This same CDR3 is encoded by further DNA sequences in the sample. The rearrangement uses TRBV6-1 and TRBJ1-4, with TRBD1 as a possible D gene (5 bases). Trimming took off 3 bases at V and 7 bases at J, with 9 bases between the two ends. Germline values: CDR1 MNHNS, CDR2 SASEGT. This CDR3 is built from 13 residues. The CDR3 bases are TGTGCCAGCAGTGAGGGGGGGGGTGAAAAACTGTTTTTT. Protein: CASSEGGGEKLFF.

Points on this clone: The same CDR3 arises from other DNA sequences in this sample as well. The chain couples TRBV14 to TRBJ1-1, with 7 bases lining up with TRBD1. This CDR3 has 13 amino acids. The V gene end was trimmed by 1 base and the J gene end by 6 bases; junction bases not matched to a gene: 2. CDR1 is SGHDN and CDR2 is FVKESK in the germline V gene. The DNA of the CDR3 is TGTGCCAGCAGCCAAGTAACAGGGGCTGAAGCTTTCTTT. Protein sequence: CASSQVTGAEAFF.

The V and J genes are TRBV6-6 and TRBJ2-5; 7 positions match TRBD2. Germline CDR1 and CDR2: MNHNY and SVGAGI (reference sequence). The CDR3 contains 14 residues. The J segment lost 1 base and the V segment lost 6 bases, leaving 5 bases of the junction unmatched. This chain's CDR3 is CASSPGGAQETQYF. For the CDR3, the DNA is TGTGCCAGCAGCCCGGGAGGTGCCCAAGAGACCCAGTACTTC.

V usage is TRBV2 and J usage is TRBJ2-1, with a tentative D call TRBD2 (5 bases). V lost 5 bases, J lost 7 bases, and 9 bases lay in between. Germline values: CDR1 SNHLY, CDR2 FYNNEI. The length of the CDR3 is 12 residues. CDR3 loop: CASSWTDNEQFF. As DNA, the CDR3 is TGTGCCAGCAGTTGGACTGATAATGAGCAGTTCTTC.

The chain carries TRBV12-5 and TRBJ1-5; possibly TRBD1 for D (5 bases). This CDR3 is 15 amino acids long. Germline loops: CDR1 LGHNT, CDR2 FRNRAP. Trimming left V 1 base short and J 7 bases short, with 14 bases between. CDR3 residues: CASGLGLGGEQPQHF. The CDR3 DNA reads TGTGCTAGTGGTTTGGGTCTGGGGGGGGAGCAGCCCCAGCATTTT.

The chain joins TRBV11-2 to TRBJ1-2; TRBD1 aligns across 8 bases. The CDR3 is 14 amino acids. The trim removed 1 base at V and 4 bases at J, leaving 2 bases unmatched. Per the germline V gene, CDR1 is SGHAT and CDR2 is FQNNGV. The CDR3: CASSLGTGSYGYTF. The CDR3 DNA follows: TGTGCCAGCAGCTTAGGGACAGGGAGCTATGGCTACACCTTC.

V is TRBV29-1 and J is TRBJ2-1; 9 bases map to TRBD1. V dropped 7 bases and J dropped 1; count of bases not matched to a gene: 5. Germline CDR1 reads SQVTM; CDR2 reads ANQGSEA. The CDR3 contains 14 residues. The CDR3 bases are TGCAGCGCCGCCGGGACAGGGTCCTACAATGAGCAGTTCTTC. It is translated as CSAAGTGSYNEQFF.

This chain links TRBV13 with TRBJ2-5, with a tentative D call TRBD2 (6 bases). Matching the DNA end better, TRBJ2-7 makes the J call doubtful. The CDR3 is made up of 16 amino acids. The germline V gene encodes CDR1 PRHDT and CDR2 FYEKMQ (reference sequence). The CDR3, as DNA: TGTGCCAGCAGCTTAGGGGTAACGGGAGCACTCTACGAGCAGTACTTC. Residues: CASSLGVTGALYEQYF.

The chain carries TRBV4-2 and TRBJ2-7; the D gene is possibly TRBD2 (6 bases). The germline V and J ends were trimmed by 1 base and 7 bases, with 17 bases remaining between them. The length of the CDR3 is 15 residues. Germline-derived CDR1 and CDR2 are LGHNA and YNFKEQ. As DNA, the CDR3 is TGTGCCAGCAGCCAAGCTCCGGGAGAGCCGGGGGAGCAGTACTTC. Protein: CASSQAPGEPGEQYF.

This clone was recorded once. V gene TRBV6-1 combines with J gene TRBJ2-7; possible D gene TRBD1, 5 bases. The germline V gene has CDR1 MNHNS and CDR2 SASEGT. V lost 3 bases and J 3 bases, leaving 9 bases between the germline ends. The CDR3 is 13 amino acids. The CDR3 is CASSDRTYYEQYV. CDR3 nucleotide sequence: TGTGCCAGCAGTGATCGGACATACTACGAGCAGTACGTC.

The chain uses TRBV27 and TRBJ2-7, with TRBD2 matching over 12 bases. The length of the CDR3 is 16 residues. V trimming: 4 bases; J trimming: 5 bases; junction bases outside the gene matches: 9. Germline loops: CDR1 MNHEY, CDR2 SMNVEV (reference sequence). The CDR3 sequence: CASSSETSGSLDEQYF. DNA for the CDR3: TGTGCCAGCAGTTCCGAGACTAGCGGGAGTCTCGACGAGCAGTACTTC.

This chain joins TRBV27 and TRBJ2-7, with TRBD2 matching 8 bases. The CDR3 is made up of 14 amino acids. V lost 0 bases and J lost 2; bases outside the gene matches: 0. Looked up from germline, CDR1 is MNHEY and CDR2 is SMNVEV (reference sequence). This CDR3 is CASSLSSGAYEQYF. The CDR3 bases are TGTGCCAGCAGTTTATCTAGCGGGGCCTACGAGCAGTACTTC.

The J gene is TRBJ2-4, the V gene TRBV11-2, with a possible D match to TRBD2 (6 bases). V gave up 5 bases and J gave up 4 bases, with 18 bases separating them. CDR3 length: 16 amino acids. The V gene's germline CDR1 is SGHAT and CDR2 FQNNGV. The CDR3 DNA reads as TGTGCCAGCAGCGTAGGGAGGACCGAAATGAAAAACATTCAGTACTTC. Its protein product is CASSVGRTEMKNIQYF.

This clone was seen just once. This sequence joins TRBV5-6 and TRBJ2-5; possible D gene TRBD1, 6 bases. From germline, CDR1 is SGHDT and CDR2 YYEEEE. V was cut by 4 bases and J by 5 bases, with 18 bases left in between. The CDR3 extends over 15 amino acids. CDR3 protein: CASSQRTDYRETQYF. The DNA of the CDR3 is TGTGCCAGCAGCCAAAGGACAGACTATAGGGAGACCCAGTACTTC.

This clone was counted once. The CDR3, as DNA: TGTGCCACAAAACTAGCGGGGGAAGAAAACATTCAGTACTTC. Encoded protein: CATKLAGEENIQYF. V is TRBV2 and J is TRBJ2-4; 11 bases are a match to TRBD2. Looked up from germline, CDR1 is SNHLY and CDR2 is FYNNEI. The CDR3 is 14 residues long. After removal of 10 bases from V and 5 bases from J, the junction contained 7 bases not matched to a gene.

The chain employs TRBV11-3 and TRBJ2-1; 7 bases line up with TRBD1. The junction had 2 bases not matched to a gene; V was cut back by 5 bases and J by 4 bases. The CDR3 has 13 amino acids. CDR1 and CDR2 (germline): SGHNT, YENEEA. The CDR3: CASSLGQYNEQFF. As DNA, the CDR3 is TGTGCCAGCAGCCTGGGACAGTACAATGAGCAGTTCTTC.

DNA of the CDR3: TGTGCCAGTAGTTGGGCAGAGAGTACCGGGGAGCTGTTTTTT. It translates to CASSWAESTGELFF. This chain connects TRBV19 to TRBJ2-2; D gene ambiguous. CDR1 is LNHDA, CDR2 SQIVND, per germline (reference sequence). Trimming took off 5 bases at V and 5 bases at J, with 12 bases between the two ends. The CDR3 runs 14 residues.

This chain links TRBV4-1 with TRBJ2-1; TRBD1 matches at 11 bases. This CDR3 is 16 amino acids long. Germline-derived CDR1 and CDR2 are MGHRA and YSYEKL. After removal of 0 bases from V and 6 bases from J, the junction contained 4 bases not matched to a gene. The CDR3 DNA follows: TGCGCCAGCAGCCAAGATTGGACAGGGGGCCGCAATGAGCAGTTCTTC. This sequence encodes CASSQDWTGGRNEQFF.

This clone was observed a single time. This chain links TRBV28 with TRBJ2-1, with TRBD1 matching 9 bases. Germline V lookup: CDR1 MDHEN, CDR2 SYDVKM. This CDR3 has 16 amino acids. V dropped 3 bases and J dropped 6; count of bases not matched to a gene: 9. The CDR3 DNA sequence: TGTGCCAGCAGTTTTCTCGGACAGGGGTGGGGCAATGAGCAGTTCTTC. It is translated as CASSFLGQGWGNEQFF.

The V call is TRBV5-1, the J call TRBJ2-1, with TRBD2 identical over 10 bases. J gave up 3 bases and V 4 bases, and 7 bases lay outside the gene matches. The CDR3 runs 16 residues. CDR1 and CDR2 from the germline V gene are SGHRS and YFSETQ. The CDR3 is CASSTELAGDYNEQFF. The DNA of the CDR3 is TGCGCCAGCAGCACCGAGCTAGCGGGGGACTACAATGAGCAGTTCTTC.

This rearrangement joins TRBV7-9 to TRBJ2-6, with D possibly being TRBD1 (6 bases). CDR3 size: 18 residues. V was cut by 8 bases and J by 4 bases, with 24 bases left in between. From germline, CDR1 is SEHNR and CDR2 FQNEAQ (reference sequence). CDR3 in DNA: TGTGCCAGCGAATATGGGCAGGGGCAAGGTTACGGGGCCAACGTCCTGACTTTC. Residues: CASEYGQGQGYGANVLTF.

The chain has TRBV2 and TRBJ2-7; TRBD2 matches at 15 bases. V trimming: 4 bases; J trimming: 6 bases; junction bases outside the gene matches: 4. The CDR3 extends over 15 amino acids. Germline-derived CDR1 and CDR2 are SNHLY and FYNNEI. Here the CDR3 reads CASSGTSGGAAEQYV. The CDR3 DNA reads TGTGCCAGCAGTGGGACTAGCGGGGGGGCGGCCGAGCAGTACGTC.

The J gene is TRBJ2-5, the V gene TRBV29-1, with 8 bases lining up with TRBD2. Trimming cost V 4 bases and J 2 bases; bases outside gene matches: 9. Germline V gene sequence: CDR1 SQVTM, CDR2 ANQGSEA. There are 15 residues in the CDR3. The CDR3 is CSVASLAEGQETQYF. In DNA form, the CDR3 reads TGCAGCGTTGCGTCACTAGCGGAGGGACAAGAGACCCAGTACTTC.

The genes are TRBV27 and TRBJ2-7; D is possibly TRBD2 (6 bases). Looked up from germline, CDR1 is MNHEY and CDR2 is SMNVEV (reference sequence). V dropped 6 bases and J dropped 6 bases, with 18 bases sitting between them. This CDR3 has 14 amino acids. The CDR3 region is CASRKGLPGGEQYF. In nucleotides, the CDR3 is TGTGCCAGCAGGAAGGGACTTCCTGGGGGCGAGCAGTACTTC.

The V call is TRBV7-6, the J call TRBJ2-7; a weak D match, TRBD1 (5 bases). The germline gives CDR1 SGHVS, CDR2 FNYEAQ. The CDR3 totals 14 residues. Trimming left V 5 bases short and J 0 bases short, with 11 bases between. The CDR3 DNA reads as TGTGCCAGCAGCGGGTGGCAGGGCTCCTACGAGCAGTACTTC. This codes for CASSGWQGSYEQYF.

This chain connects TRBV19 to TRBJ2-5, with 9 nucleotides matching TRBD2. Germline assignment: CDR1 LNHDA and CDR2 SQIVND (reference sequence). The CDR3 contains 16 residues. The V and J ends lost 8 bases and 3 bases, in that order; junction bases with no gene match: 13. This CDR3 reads CASAGGTSGREETQYF. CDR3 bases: TGTGCCAGTGCAGGGGGAACTAGCGGGCGCGAAGAGACCCAGTACTTC. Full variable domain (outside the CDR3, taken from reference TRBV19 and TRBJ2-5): DGGITQSPKYLFRKEGQNVTLSCEQNLNHDAMYWYRQDPGQGLRLIYYSQIVNDFQKGDIAEGYSVSREKKESFPLTVTSAQKNPTAFYLCASAGGTSGREETQYFGPGTRLLVL.